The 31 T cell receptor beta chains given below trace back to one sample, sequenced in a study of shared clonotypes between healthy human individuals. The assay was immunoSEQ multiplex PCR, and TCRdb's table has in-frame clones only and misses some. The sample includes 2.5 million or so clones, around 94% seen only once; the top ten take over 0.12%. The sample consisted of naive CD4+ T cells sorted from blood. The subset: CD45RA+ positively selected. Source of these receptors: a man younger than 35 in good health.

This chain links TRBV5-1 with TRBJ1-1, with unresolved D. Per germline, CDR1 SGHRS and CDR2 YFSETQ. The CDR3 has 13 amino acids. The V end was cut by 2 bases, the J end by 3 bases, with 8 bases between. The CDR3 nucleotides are TGCGCCAGCAGCTTTAGCTCGGACACTGAAGCTTTCTTT. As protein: CASSFSSDTEAFF.

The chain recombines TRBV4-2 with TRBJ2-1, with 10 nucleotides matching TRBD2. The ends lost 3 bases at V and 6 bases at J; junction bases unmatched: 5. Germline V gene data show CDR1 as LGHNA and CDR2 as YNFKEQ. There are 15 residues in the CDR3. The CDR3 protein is CASSQTGLAVNEQFF. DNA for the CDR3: TGTGCCAGCAGCCAGACCGGACTAGCGGTCAATGAGCAGTTCTTC.

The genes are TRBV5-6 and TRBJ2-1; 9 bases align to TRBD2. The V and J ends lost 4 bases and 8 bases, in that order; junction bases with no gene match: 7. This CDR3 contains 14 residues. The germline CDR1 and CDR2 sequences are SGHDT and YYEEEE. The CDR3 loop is CASSRSGTSHEQFF. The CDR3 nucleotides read TGTGCCAGCAGCCGTTCCGGGACTAGCCATGAGCAGTTCTTC.

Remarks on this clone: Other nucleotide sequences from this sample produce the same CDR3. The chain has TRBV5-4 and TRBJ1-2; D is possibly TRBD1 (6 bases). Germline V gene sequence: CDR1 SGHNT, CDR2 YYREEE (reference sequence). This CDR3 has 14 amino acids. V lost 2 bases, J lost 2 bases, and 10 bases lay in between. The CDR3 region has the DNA TGTGCCAGCAGCTTAGGGGGGGTGAACTATGGCTACACCTTC. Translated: CASSLGGVNYGYTF.

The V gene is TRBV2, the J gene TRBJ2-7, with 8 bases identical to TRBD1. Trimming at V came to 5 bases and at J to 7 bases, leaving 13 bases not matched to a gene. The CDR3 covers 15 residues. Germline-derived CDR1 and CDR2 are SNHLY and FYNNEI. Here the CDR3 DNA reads TGTGCCAGCAGTCGAAGCGGACAGGGCATATGGGAGCAGTACTTC. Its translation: CASSRSGQGIWEQYF. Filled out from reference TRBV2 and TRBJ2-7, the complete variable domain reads EPEVTQTPSHQVTQMGQEVILRCVPISNHLYFYWYRQILGQKVEFLVSFYNNEISEKSEIFDDQFSVERPDGSNFTLKIRSTKLEDSAMYFCASSRSGQGIWEQYFGPGTRLTVT.

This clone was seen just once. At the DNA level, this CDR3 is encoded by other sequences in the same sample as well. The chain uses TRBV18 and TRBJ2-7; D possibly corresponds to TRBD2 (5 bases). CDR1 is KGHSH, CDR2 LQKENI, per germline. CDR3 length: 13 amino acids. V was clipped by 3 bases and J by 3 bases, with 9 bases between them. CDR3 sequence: CASSPVRDYEQYF. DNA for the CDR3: TGTGCCAGCTCACCCGTACGGGACTACGAGCAGTACTTC. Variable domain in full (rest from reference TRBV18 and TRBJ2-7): NAGVMQNPRHLVRRRGQEARLRCSPMKGHSHVYWYRQLPEEGLKFMVYLQKENIIDESGMPKERFSAEFPKEGPSILRIQQVVRGDSAAYFCASSPVRDYEQYFGPGTRLTVT.

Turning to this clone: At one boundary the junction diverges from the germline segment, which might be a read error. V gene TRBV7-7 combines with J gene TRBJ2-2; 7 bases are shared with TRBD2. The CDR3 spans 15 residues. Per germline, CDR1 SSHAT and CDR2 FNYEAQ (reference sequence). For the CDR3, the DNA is TGTGCTAGCAGCTTAAAAGCGGGGAACTTCGGGGAGCTGTTTTTT. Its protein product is CASSLKAGNFGELFF.

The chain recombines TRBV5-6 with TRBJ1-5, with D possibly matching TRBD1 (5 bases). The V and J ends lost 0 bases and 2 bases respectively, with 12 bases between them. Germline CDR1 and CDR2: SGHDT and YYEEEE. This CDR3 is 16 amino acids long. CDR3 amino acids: CASSLAGMGRNQPQHF. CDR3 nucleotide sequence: TGTGCCAGCAGCTTGGCGGGTATGGGGCGCAATCAGCCCCAGCATTTT. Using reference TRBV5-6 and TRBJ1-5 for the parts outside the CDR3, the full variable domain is DAGVTQSPTHLIKTRGQQVTLRCSPKSGHDTVSWYQQALGQGPQFIFQYYEEEERQRGNFPDRFSGHQFPNYSSELNVNALLLGDSALYLCASSLAGMGRNQPQHFGDGTRLSIL.

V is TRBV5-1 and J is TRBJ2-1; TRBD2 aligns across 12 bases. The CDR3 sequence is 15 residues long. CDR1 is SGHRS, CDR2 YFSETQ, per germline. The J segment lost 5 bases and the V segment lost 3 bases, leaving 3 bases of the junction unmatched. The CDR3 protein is CASSYGLAGNNEQFF. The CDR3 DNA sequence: TGCGCCAGCAGCTACGGACTAGCGGGAAACAATGAGCAGTTCTTC. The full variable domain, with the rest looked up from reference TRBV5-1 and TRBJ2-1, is KAGVTQTPRYLIKTRGQQVTLSCSPISGHRSVSWYQQTPGQGLQFLFEYFSETQRNKGNFPGRFSGRQFSNSRSEMNVSTLELGDSALYLCASSYGLAGNNEQFFGPGTRLTVL.

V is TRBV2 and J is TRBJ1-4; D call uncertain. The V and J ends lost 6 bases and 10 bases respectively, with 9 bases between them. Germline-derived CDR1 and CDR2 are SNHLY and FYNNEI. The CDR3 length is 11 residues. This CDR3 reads CASRGYGKLFF. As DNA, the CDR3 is TGTGCCAGCAGGGGGTACGGAAAACTGTTTTTT.

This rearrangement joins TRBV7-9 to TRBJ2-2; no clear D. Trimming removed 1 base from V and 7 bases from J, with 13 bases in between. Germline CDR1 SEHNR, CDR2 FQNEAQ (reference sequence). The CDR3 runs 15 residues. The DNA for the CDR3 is TGTGCCAGCAGCTTAGGGAGTTTCATAGGCGGGGAGCTGTTTTTT. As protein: CASSLGSFIGGELFF.

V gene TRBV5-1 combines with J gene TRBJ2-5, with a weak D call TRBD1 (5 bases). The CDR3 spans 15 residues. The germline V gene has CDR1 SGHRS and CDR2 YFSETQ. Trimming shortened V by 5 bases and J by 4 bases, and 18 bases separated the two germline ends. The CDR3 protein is CASSSARGLGETQYF. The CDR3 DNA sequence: TGCGCCAGCAGTTCTGCAAGGGGCTTAGGAGAGACCCAGTACTTC.

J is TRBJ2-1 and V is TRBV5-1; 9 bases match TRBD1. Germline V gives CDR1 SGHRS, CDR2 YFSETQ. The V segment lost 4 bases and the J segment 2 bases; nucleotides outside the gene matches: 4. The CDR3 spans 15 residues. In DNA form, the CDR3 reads TGCGCCAGCAGCGAAGGGACAGGGACCTACAATGAGCAGTTCTTC. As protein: CASSEGTGTYNEQFF.

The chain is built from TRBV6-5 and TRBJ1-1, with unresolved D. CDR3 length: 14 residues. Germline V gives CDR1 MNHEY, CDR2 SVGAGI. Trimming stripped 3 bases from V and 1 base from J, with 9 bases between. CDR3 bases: TGTGCCAGCAGTTATTCGCTTGCGAACACTGAAGCTTTCTTT. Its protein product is CASSYSLANTEAFF.

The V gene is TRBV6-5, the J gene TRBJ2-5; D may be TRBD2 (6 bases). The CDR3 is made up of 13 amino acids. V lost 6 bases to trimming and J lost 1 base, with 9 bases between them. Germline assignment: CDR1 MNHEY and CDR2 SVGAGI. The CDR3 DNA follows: TGTGCCAGCAGGGGACTGCTCCAAGAGACCCAGTACTTC. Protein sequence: CASRGLLQETQYF.

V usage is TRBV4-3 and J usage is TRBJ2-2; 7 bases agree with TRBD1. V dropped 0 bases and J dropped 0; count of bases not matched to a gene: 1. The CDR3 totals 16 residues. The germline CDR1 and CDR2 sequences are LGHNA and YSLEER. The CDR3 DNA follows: TGCGCCAGCAGCCAAGAAGGGACAGCGAACACCGGGGAGCTGTTTTTT. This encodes CASSQEGTANTGELFF.

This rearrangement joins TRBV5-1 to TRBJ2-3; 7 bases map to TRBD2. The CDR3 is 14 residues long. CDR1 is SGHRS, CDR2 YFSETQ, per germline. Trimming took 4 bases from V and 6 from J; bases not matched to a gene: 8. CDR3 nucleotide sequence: TGCGCCAGCAGCCCCGGACTAGAGGCGGATACGCAGTATTTT. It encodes CASSPGLEADTQYF.

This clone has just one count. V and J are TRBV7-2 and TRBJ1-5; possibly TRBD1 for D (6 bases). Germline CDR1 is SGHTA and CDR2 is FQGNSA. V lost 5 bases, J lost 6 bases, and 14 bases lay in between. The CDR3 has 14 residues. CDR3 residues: CASSQGRSGQPQHF. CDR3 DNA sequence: TGTGCCAGCAGCCAGGGGAGGAGCGGTCAGCCCCAGCATTTT.

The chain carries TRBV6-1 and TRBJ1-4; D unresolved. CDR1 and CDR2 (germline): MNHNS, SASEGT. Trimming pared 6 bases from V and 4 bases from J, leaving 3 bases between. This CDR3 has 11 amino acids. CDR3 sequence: CASRDNEKLFF. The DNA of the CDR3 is TGTGCCAGCAGGGATAATGAAAAACTGTTTTTT.

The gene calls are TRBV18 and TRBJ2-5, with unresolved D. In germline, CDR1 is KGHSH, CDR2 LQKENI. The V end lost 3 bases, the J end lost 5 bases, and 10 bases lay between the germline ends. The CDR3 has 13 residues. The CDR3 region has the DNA TGTGCCAGCTCACCGGCCAGATGGGAGACCCAGTACTTC. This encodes CASSPARWETQYF.

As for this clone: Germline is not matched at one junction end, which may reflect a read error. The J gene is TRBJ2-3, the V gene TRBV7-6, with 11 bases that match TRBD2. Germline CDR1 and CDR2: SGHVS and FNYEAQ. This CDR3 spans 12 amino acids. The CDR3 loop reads CASSLAGGAQYF. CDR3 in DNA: TGTGCCAGCAGCCTAGCGGGGGGAGCGCAGTATTTT.

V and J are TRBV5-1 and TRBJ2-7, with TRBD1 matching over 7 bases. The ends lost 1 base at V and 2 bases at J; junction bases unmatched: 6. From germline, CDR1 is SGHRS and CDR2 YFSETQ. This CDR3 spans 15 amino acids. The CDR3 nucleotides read TGCGCCAGCAGCTTGACCGGGACAGTCCCCTACGAGCAGTACTTC. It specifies CASSLTGTVPYEQYF.

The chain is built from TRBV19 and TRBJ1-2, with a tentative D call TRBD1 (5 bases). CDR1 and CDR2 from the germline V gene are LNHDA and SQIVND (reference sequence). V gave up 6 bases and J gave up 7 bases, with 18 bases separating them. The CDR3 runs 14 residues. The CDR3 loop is CASSQGQALGGYTF. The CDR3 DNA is TGTGCCAGTAGCCAGGGCCAAGCCCTCGGTGGCTACACCTTC.

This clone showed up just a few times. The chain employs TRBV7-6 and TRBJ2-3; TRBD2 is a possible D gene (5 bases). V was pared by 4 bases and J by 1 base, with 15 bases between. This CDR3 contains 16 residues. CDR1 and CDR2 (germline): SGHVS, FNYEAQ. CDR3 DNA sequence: TGTGCCAGCAGCTACTTCGGAGGTCTGGGCACAGATACGCAGTATTTT. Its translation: CASSYFGGLGTDTQYF.

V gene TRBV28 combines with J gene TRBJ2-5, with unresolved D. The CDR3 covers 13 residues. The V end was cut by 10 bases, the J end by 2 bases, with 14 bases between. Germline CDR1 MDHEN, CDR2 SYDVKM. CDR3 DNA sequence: TGTGCCACCAAGGCCCCGGCGCAAGAGACCCAGTACTTC. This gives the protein CATKAPAQETQYF. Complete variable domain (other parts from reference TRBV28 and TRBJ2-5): DVKVTQSSRYLVKRTGEKVFLECVQDMDHENMFWYRQDPGLGLRLIYFSYDVKMKEKGDIPEGYSVSREKKERFSLILESASTNQTSMYLCATKAPAQETQYFGPGTRLLVL.

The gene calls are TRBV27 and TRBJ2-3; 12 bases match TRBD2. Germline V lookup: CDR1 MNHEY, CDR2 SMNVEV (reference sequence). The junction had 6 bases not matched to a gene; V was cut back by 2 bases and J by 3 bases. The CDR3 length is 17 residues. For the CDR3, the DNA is TGTGCCAGCAGTTTAGAGTTTACTAGCGGGGGGACAGATACGCAGTATTTT. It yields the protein CASSLEFTSGGTDTQYF.

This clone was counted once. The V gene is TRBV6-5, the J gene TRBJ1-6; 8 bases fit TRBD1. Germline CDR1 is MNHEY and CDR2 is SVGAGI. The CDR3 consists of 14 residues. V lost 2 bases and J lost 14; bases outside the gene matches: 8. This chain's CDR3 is CASSYGQGSMTLHF. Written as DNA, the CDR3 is TGTGCCAGCAGTTACGGACAGGGCAGCATGACCCTCCACTTT.

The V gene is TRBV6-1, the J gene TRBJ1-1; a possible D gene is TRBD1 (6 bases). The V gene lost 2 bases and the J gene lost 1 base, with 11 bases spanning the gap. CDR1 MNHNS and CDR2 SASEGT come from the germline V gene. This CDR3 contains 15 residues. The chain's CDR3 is CASSESGVGNTEAFF. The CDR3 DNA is TGTGCCAGCAGTGAATCAGGGGTGGGGAACACTGAAGCTTTCTTT.

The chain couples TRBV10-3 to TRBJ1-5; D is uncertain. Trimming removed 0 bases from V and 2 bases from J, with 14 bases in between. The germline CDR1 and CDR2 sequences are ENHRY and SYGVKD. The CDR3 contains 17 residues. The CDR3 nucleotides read TGTGCCATCAGTGAGTCTCTTTCAGGAGGTCGCAATCAGCCCCAGCATTTT. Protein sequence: CAISESLSGGRNQPQHF.

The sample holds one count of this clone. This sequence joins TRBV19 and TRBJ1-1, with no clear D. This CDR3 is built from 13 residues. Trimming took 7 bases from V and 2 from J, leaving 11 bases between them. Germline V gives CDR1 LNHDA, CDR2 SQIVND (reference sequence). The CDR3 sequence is CASKARPNTEAFF. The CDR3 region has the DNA TGTGCCAGTAAAGCCCGGCCAAACACTGAAGCTTTCTTT.

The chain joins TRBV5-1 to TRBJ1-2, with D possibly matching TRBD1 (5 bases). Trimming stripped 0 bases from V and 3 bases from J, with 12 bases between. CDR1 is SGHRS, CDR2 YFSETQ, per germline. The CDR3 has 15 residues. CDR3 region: CASSLGGTLDYGYTF. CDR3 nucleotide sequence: TGCGCCAGCAGCTTGGGGGGGACGTTAGACTATGGCTACACCTTC.